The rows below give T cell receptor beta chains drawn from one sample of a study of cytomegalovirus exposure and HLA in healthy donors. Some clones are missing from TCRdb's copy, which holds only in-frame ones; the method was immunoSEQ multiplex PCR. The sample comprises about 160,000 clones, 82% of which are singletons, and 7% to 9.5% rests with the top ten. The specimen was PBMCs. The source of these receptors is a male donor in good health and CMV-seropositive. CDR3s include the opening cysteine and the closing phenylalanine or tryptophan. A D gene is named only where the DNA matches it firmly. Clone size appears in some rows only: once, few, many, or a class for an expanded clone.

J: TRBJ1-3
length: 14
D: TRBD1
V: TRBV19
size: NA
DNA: TGTGCCAGTAGTTTCGGACAGGGGGCAAGCACCATATATTTT
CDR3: CASSFGQGASTIYF

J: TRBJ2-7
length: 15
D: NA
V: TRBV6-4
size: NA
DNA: TGTGCCAGCAGTCCGGGATTTATATCGGGCTACGAGCAGTACTTC
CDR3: CASSPGFISGYEQYF

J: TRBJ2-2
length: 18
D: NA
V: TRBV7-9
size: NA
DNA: TGTGCCAGCAGCTCATACTCTGCGGGAACACGAAACACCGGGGAGCTGTTTTTT
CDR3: CASSSYSAGTRNTGELFF

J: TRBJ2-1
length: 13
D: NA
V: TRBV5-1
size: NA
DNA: TGCGCCAGCAGCTTGGGAGCATCAAATGAGCAGTTCTTC
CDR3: CASSLGASNEQFF

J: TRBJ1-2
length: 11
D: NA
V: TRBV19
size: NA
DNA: TGTGCCAGTACGGACAGATATGGCTACACCTTC
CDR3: CASTDRYGYTF

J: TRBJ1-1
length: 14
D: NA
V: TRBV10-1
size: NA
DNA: TGCGCCAGCAGTGAGGGACTGCAGGGGACTGAAGCTTTCTTT
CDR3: CASSEGLQGTEAFF

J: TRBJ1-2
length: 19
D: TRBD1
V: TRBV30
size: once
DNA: TGTGCCTGGAGAGGCCTCCCGGGACAGGGTTTTTCGGTAAACTATGGCTACACCTTC
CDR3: CAWRGLPGQGFSVNYGYTF

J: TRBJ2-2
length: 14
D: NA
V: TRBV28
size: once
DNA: TGTGCCAGCACCTGGGGCGGAGATGGCGGGGAGCTGTTTTTT
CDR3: CASTWGGDGGELFF

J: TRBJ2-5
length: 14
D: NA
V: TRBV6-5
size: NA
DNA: TGTGCCAGCAGTTACGGGGTAGGGGTAGGGACCCAGTACTTC
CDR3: CASSYGVGVGTQYF

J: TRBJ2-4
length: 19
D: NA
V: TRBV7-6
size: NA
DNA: TGTGCCAGCAGCTCAGACCCTCCTGCTGGGGGCCTTGCCAAAAACATTCAGTACTTC
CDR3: CASSSDPPAGGLAKNIQYF

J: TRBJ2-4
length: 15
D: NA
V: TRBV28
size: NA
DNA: TGTGCCAGCAGTTTCGGGGCAGGGGTGGAAAACATTCAGTACTTC
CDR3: CASSFGAGVENIQYF

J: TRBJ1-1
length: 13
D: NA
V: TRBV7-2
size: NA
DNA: TGTGCCAGCAGCCTACAGGGAAGGACTGAAGCTTTCTTT
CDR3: CASSLQGRTEAFF

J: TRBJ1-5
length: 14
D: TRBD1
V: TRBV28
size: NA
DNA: TGTGCCAGCAGTCGGGACAGGGTCCCACAGCCCCAGCATTTT
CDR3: CASSRDRVPQPQHF

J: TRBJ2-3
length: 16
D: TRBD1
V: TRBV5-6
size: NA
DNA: TGTGCCAGCACCCGGGGACAGGGGGTGAGCACAGATACGCAGTATTTT
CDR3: CASTRGQGVSTDTQYF

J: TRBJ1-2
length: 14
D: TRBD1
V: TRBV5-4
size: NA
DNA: TGTGCCAGCAGCTGGGGACAGAGCGACTATGGCTACACCTTC
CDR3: CASSWGQSDYGYTF

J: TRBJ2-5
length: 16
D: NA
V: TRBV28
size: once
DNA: TGTGCCAGCACCTCCGGGCTAGCCGTACTCCAAGAGACCCAGTACTTC
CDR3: CASTSGLAVLQETQYF

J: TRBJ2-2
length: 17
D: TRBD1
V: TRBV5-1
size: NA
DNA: TGCGCCAGCAGCTACGGGACAGGGAGCTTGAGGACCGGGGAGCTGTTTTTT
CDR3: CASSYGTGSLRTGELFF

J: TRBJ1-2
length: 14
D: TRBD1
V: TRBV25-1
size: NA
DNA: TGTGCCAGCAGCGACAGGACAGGGCTTACACGCTACACCTTC
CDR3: CASSDRTGLTRYTF

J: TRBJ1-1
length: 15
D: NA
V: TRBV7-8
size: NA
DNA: TGTGCCAGCAGCTTAGCCCGCGCCTCGAACACTGAAGCTTTCTTT
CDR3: CASSLARASNTEAFF

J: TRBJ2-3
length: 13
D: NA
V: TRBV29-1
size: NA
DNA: TGCAGCGTTGAGGACAGTAGCACAGATACGCAGTATTTT
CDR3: CSVEDSSTDTQYF

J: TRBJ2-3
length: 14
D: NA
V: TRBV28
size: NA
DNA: TGTGCCAGCAGTCCCGGGAGCATCACAGATACGCAGTATTTT
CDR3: CASSPGSITDTQYF

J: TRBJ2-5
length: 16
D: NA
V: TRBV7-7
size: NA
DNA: TGTGCCAGCAGTCAGGGGGCGGGAGGGACGTGGGAGACCCAGTACTTC
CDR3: CASSQGAGGTWETQYF

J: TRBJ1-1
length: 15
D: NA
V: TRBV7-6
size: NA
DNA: TGTGCCAGCAGCTTAGCAGGCGGCCCGAACACTGAAGCTTTCTTT
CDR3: CASSLAGGPNTEAFF

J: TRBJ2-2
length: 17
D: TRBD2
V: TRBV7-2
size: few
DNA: TGTGCCAGCAGCTTCGGACTAGCGGGATACTACACCGGGGAGCTGTTTTTT
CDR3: CASSFGLAGYYTGELFF

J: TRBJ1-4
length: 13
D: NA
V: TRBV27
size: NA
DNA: TGTGCCAGCAGTCTCAGGGTTTATGAAAAACTGTTTTTT
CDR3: CASSLRVYEKLFF

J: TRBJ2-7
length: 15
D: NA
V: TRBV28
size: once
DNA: TGTGCCAGCACCACAGGGTCGGTGAGCTCCTACGAGCAGTACTTC
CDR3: CASTTGSVSSYEQYF

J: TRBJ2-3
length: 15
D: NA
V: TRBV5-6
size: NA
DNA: TGTGCCAGCAGCTCATTAGCGGAGGGCACAGATACGCAGTATTTT
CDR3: CASSSLAEGTDTQYF

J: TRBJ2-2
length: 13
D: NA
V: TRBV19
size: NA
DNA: TGTGCCAGTAGTATAAGAGGGTCCGGGGAGCTGTTTTTT
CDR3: CASSIRGSGELFF

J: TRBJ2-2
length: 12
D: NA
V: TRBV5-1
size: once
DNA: TGCGCCAGCAGCCGGGACAACGGGGAGCTGTTTTTT
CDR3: CASSRDNGELFF

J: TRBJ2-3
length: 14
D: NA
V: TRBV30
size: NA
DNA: TGTGCCTGGATACGGGCGGGGTTCACAGATACGCAGTATTTT
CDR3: CAWIRAGFTDTQYF

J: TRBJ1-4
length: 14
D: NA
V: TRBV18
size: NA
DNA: TGTGCCAGCTCACCGCCGGGAAGCGGTGAAAAACTGTTTTTT
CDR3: CASSPPGSGEKLFF

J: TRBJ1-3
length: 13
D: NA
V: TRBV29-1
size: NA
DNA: TGCAGCGTTGGCCAGGCCTCTGGAAACACCATATATTTT
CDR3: CSVGQASGNTIYF

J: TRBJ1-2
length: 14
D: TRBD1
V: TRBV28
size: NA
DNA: TGTGCCAGCAGTTTATCAGGGGGGCACTATGGCTACACCTTC
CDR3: CASSLSGGHYGYTF

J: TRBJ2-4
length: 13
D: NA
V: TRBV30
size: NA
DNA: TGTGCCTGGAGGCCTCCGGGATCAAACATTCAGTACTTC
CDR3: CAWRPPGSNIQYF

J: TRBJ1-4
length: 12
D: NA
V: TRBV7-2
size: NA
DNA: TGTGCCAGCAGCCGGGTGGGTGAAAAACTGTTTTTT
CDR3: CASSRVGEKLFF

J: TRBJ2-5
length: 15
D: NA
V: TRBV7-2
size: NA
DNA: TGTGCCAGCAGCTTAGTCGCGGGAAGACAAGAGACCCAGTACTTC
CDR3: CASSLVAGRQETQYF

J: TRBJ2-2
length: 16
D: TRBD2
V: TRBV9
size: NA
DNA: TGTGCCAGCAGCGTCTCTAGCGGGAGAGCAAGTGGGGAGCTGTTTTTT
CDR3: CASSVSSGRASGELFF

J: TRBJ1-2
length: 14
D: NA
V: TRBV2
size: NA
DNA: TGTGCCAGCAGTAAGATGGGGGGGTCTCTCGGCTACACCTTC
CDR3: CASSKMGGSLGYTF

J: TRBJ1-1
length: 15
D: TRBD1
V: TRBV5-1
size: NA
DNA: TGCGCCAGCAGCTCAGCCTCCGGGACAGGGGTTGAAGCTTTCTTT
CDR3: CASSSASGTGVEAFF

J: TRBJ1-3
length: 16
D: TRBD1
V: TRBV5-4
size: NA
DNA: TGTGCCAGCAGCAAGGGACAGGGGACCTCTGGAAACACCATATATTTT
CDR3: CASSKGQGTSGNTIYF

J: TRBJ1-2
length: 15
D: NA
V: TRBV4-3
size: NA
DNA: TGCGCCAGCAGCCCAGGGGCGGGTGGAGACTATGGCTACACCTTC
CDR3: CASSPGAGGDYGYTF